Shown below are 15 T cell receptor beta chains from a single sample sequenced in a study of vaccination and CD4 T cells after COVID-19. Sequenced with the Oncomine TCR Beta short-read assay was DNA taken from cultured CD4+ T cells. TCRdb called the PCR reads again in MiXCR, with one record for every CDR3 protein. The sample lists 3,500 to 5,000 distinct CDR3 sequences, less than 20% seen once, with approximately 15% in the top ten. No antigens are known for them. Treatment noted: approximately 9-day PBMC culture with coronavirus spike peptide pools or control peptides (ViraFEST assay). Material for sequencing was CD4+ T cells from blood, cultured in vitro. Every receptor here comes from a human donor who had recovered from COVID-19.

In this sample, this clonotype is medium-sized. The CDR3 protein is CASSYGGGESVYGYTF. The CDR3 coding sequence is TGTGCCAGCAGTTACGGAGGGGGAGAGTCGGTTTATGGCTACACCTTC. The rearrangement links TRBV6-7 to TRBJ1-2; D might be TRBD1 (6 bases). TRBV6-7 is recorded as an ORF, its role being uncertain. The CDR3 runs to 16 residues. V was trimmed by 2 bases and J by 5 bases, leaving 18 bases between them.

This rearrangement joins TRBV5-6 to TRBJ2-5; D is possibly TRBD2 (7 bases). CDR1 and CDR2 from the germline V gene are SGHDT and YYEEEE. The length of the CDR3 is 15 residues. The V end lost 4 bases, the J end lost 1 base, and 14 bases lay between the germline ends. Here the CDR3 DNA reads TGTGCCAGCAGCCCGTGGGGGGGGGCCCAAGAGACCCAGTACTTC. It encodes CASSPWGGAQETQYF.

The genes are TRBV6-2 or TRBV6-3 and TRBJ1-1; maybe TRBD1 (6 bases). The CDR3 is 13 residues long. The V end lost 8 bases, the J end lost 1 base, and 11 bases lay between the germline ends. The germline V gene has CDR1 MNHEY and CDR2 SVGEGT. CDR3 region: CASRDTGNTEAFF. Here the CDR3 DNA reads TGTGCCAGCCGGGACACCGGGAACACTGAAGCTTTCTTT.

The chain employs TRBV3-1 and TRBJ1-2; D is possibly TRBD1 (5 bases). V was shortened by 3 bases and J by 1 base, with 9 bases between the two germline ends. This CDR3 region has 14 residues. CDR1 is LGHDT and CDR2 is YNNKEL in the germline V gene (reference sequence). For the CDR3, the DNA is TGTGCCAGCAGCCAGAGACAGCTTAACTATGGCTACACCTTC. The encoded protein is CASSQRQLNYGYTF.

This clonotype was counted only a few times. The genes are TRBV7-6 and TRBJ2-7; D is tentatively TRBD1 or TRBD2 (5 bases each). Germline CDR1 is SGHVS and CDR2 is FNYEAQ. V was cut by 5 bases and J by 6 bases, with 14 bases left in between. The CDR3 contains 13 residues. The CDR3 sequence is CASSGREFGEQYF. CDR3 in DNA: TGTGCCAGCAGCGGCAGGGAGTTCGGCGAGCAGTACTTC.

The chain links TRBV3-1 to TRBJ2-3; no definite D call. This CDR3 has 14 amino acids. Germline CDR1 LGHDT, CDR2 YNNKEL (reference sequence). V was cut by 4 bases and J by 5 bases, with 13 bases left in between. The CDR3 sequence: CASSPRATGDTQYF. The CDR3 DNA follows: TGTGCCAGCAGCCCTCGGGCGACGGGAGATACGCAGTATTTT.

The J gene is TRBJ2-1, the V gene TRBV7-9, with D tentatively TRBD1 (5 bases). CDR3 length: 15 residues. V dropped 4 bases and J dropped 7 bases, with 17 bases sitting between them. CDR1 is SEHNR, CDR2 FQNEAQ, per germline (reference sequence). The CDR3 protein is CASSSTGRRWNEQFF. The CDR3 nucleotides read TGTGCCAGCAGCTCAACAGGTCGCCGGTGGAATGAGCAGTTCTTC.

The chain has TRBV12-3 or TRBV12-4 and TRBJ2-7; TRBD2 might be the D (7 bases). This CDR3 spans 14 amino acids. V was pared by 0 bases and J by 6 bases, with 12 bases between. The CDR3 DNA reads as TGTGCCAGCAGTTTAGCGGGGGGGGGCAGCGAGCAGTACTTC. Protein sequence: CASSLAGGGSEQYF.

V gene TRBV30 combines with J gene TRBJ2-4; TRBD1 matches 9 bases. Trimming cost V 7 bases and J 2 bases; bases outside gene matches: 3. The CDR3 sequence is 13 residues long. Germline loops: CDR1 GTSNPN, CDR2 SVGIG (reference sequence). The DNA of the CDR3 is TGTGCCTCGACAGGGGGGTCCAAAAACATTCAGTACTTC. This sequence encodes CASTGGSKNIQYF.

The chain carries TRBV3-1 and TRBJ2-2, with a tentative D call TRBD2 (7 bases). In germline, CDR1 is LGHDT, CDR2 YNNKEL (reference sequence). The CDR3 contains 16 residues. The V gene lost 3 bases and the J gene lost 6 bases, with 17 bases spanning the gap. The CDR3: CASSQAAGQGSGELFF. CDR3 bases: TGTGCCAGCAGCCAGGCAGCGGGGCAGGGGTCCGGGGAGCTGTTTTTT.

This clonotype was observed a few times. This rearrangement joins TRBV30 to TRBJ2-7; 7 nucleotides agree with TRBD1. Germline V gene data show CDR1 as GTSNPN and CDR2 as SVGIG (reference sequence). The V and J ends lost 1 base and 6 bases, in that order; junction bases with no gene match: 12. This CDR3 has 15 residues. Written as DNA, the CDR3 is TGTGCCTGGAGTGCCAAATCGACAGGGTTTGGCGAGCAGTACTTC. This codes for CAWSAKSTGFGEQYF. The whole variable domain, filled in from reference TRBV30 and TRBJ2-7, reads SQTIHQWPATLVQPVGSPLSLECTVEGTSNPNLYWYRQAAGRGLQLLFYSVGIGQISSEVPQNLSASRPQDRQFILSSKKLLLSDSGFYLCAWSAKSTGFGEQYFGPGTRLTVT.

This clonotype has a handful of counts. The chain combines TRBV12-3 or TRBV12-4 with TRBJ1-6; weak D call: TRBD1 (5 bases). The length of the CDR3 is 14 residues. V was clipped by 7 bases and J by 10 bases, with 17 bases between them. The CDR3: CASTPLGGNSPLHF. The CDR3 DNA sequence: TGTGCCAGCACCCCTTTGGGGGGAAACTCACCCCTCCACTTT.

This chain uses TRBV24-1 with TRBJ1-1, with 8 positions matching TRBD1. Germline assignment: CDR1 KGHDR and CDR2 SFDVKD. The CDR3 has 14 amino acids. With V trimmed by 4 bases and J by 9 bases, 9 bases remained unmatched. CDR3 residues: CATSDPRQGMKAFF. Here the CDR3 DNA reads TGTGCCACCAGTGACCCCAGACAGGGGATGAAAGCTTTCTTT.

This chain connects TRBV7-2 to TRBJ1-2, with TRBD1 identical over 10 bases. V shed 5 bases and J 6 bases; nucleotides not matched to a gene: 9. Germline V CDR1 and CDR2: SGHTA, FQGNSA. The length of the CDR3 is 15 residues. The DNA for the CDR3 is TGTGCCAGCAGCCTCAGATCCGGGACAGGGGATGGCTACACCTTC. Translated, it gives CASSLRSGTGDGYTF. The variable domain in full, completed from reference TRBV7-2 and TRBJ1-2, reads GAGVSQSPSNKVTEKGKDVELRCDPISGHTALYWYRQSLGQGLEFLIYFQGNSAPDKSGLPSDRFSAERTGGSVSTLTIQRTQQEDSAVYLCASSLRSGTGDGYTFGSGTRLTVV.

The chain joins TRBV6-5 to TRBJ2-5; D is perhaps TRBD2 (6 bases). The CDR3 runs to 14 residues. The V gene's germline CDR1 is MNHEY and CDR2 SVGAGI. Trimming pared 4 bases from V and 2 bases from J, leaving 11 bases between. CDR3 bases: TGTGCCAGCAGTTCATCCGGGACTCAAGAGACCCAGTACTTC. Translation: CASSSSGTQETQYF.